The clone carrying this TCR beta chain was recorded at least ten times. V trimming: 2 bases; J trimming: 3 bases; junction bases outside the gene matches: 8. The V gene's germline CDR1 is MNHEY and CDR2 SVGAGI. CDR3 length: 17 residues. Each CDR3 protein is one row after TCRdb ran MiXCR on the 5' RACE reads. This table has roughly 40,000 distinct CDR3 sequences, over 6.5% appearing once. This entry belongs to a study of T-cell memory formation after mild COVID-19. The sequencing sample was made of PBMCs or a T cell subset sorted from them (not recorded which). The sequence was collected from an adult who had mild COVID-19 (a few samples of this study predate the infection). Cell type and time point are not known. V gene TRBV6-5 combines with J gene TRBJ2-5, with 11 bases that match TRBD1. The CDR3 coding sequence is TGTGCCAGCAGTTACGAGTACCGGGACAGGGGGGAAGAGACCCAGTACTTC. This gives the protein CASSYEYRDRGEETQYF.